The rows below give T cell receptor beta chains drawn from one sample of a study of cytomegalovirus exposure and HLA in healthy donors. TCRdb's table, derived via immunoSEQ multiplex PCR, lists solely in-frame clones and lacks some. The table includes some 77,000 clones, 94% detected once. Material: PBMCs. These TCRs come from a man aged 18-30 years in good health and CMV-seropositive. Each CDR3 is given with its conserved first and last residue. Fields, in order: D gene, clone size, V gene, J gene, CDR3 protein, CDR3 DNA. D genes are given only for firm matches. Size is omitted from some rows. Given values are once, few, many or a class for expanded clones.

D: NA
size: NA
V: TRBV9
J: TRBJ2-2
CDR3: CASSVSIGELFF
DNA: TGTGCCAGCAGCGTATCTATCGGGGAGCTGTTTTTT

D: NA
size: NA
V: TRBV5-1
J: TRBJ2-5
CDR3: CASSQYQETQYF
DNA: TGCGCCAGCAGCCAGTACCAAGAGACCCAGTACTTC

D: TRBD1
size: NA
V: TRBV7-2
J: TRBJ1-4
CDR3: CASSRTLTGEKLFF
DNA: TGTGCCAGCAGCCGAACGTTGACAGGGGAAAAACTGTTTTTT

D: TRBD1
size: NA
V: TRBV2
J: TRBJ2-7
CDR3: CASSPGTGYEQYF
DNA: TGTGCCAGCAGTCCCGGGACAGGCTACGAGCAGTACTTC

D: TRBD2
size: NA
V: TRBV19
J: TRBJ2-3
CDR3: CASNRGDTDTQYF
DNA: TGTGCCAGTAACCGGGGGGACACAGATACGCAGTATTTT

D: NA
size: NA
V: TRBV6-5
J: TRBJ1-2
CDR3: CASSYSNRADGYTF
DNA: TGTGCCAGCAGTTACTCGAACAGGGCTGATGGCTACACCTTC

D: NA
size: NA
V: TRBV5-4
J: TRBJ2-7
CDR3: CASSRTESYEQYF
DNA: TGTGCCAGCAGCAGGACAGAGAGCTACGAGCAGTACTTC

D: NA
size: few
V: TRBV2
J: TRBJ2-2
CDR3: CASRTKSTGELFF
DNA: TGTGCCAGCAGGACTAAATCCACCGGGGAGCTGTTTTTT

D: TRBD1
size: NA
V: TRBV28
J: TRBJ2-1
CDR3: CASSFLDRVVEQFF
DNA: TGTGCCAGCAGTTTTCTGGACAGGGTGGTCGAGCAGTTCTTC

D: TRBD1
size: once
V: TRBV28
J: TRBJ1-5
CDR3: CASSFRRGLYQPQHF
DNA: TGTGCCAGCAGTTTTAGGAGGGGGCTCTATCAGCCCCAGCATTTT

D: NA
size: NA
V: TRBV30
J: TRBJ1-1
CDR3: CAWSVGTGITEAFF
DNA: TGTGCCTGGAGTGTTGGTACAGGGATCACTGAAGCTTTCTTT

D: NA
size: NA
V: TRBV29-1
J: TRBJ2-4
CDR3: CSVVAPRPTPVAAKNIQYF
DNA: TGCAGCGTTGTTGCCCCCCGCCCCACCCCCGTAGCCGCCAAAAACATTCAGTACTTC

D: NA
size: NA
V: TRBV5-1
J: TRBJ2-1
CDR3: CASSLDRFLSGEQFF
DNA: TGCGCCAGCAGCTTGGACAGGTTTCTTTCCGGTGAGCAGTTCTTC

D: TRBD2
size: NA
V: TRBV6-5
J: TRBJ2-3
CDR3: CASSSGGEGLNTQYF
DNA: TGTGCCAGCAGTAGCGGGGGAGAGGGTTTGAATACGCAGTATTTT

D: NA
size: NA
V: TRBV5-1
J: TRBJ2-1
CDR3: CASSLLPDNNEQFF
DNA: TGCGCCAGCAGCCTCCTACCCGACAACAATGAGCAGTTCTTC

D: TRBD1
size: NA
V: TRBV29-1
J: TRBJ2-5
CDR3: CSVAGTEETQYF
DNA: TGCAGCGTTGCAGGGACAGAAGAGACCCAGTACTTC

D: TRBD1
size: once
V: TRBV15
J: TRBJ2-3
CDR3: CATSRDPQGSDTQYF
DNA: TGTGCCACCAGCAGAGATCCACAGGGGTCAGATACGCAGTATTTT

D: NA
size: NA
V: TRBV6-1
J: TRBJ1-2
CDR3: CASSESLYGYTF
DNA: TGTGCCAGCAGTGAATCCCTCTATGGCTACACCTTC

D: TRBD2
size: once
V: TRBV29-1
J: TRBJ2-5
CDR3: CSGSGGASETQYF
DNA: TGCAGCGGCTCGGGGGGGGCGTCTGAGACCCAGTACTTC

D: TRBD2
size: NA
V: TRBV28
J: TRBJ2-1
CDR3: CASSPRTSGSEQFF
DNA: TGTGCCAGCAGTCCGCGGACTAGCGGTTCTGAGCAGTTCTTC

D: TRBD2
size: NA
V: TRBV7-2
J: TRBJ2-3
CDR3: CASSLSSGGDTQYF
DNA: TGTGCCAGCAGCTTATCTAGCGGGGGGGATACGCAGTATTTT

D: NA
size: NA
V: TRBV9
J: TRBJ1-1
CDR3: CASSVASNTEAFF
DNA: TGTGCCAGCAGCGTAGCTTCGAACACTGAAGCTTTCTTT

D: NA
size: NA
V: TRBV1
J: TRBJ2-7
CDR3: CTSSQGWESSYEQYF
DNA: TGCACCAGCAGCCAAGGGTGGGAGTCTTCCTACGAGCAGTACTTC

D: NA
size: NA
V: TRBV27
J: TRBJ2-1
CDR3: CASSFQEGWSEQFF
DNA: TGTGCCAGCAGTTTTCAGGAGGGGTGGTCTGAGCAGTTCTTC

D: NA
size: once
V: TRBV6-1
J: TRBJ2-2
CDR3: CASRQGTGELFF
DNA: TGTGCCAGCAGACAGGGAACCGGGGAGCTGTTTTTT

D: NA
size: NA
V: TRBV2
J: TRBJ2-7
CDR3: CASSGLQEGTLSYEQYF
DNA: TGTGCCAGCAGTGGTCTTCAGGAGGGAACCCTCTCCTACGAGCAGTACTTC

D: TRBD2
size: NA
V: TRBV15
J: TRBJ2-1
CDR3: CATSRDQAGSYNEQFF
DNA: TGTGCCACCAGCAGAGATCAAGCGGGATCCTACAATGAGCAGTTCTTC

D: TRBD2
size: NA
V: TRBV28
J: TRBJ2-3
CDR3: CASSSYSGRARGTDTQYF
DNA: TGTGCCAGCAGTTCCTATAGCGGGAGGGCCCGGGGCACAGATACGCAGTATTTT

D: NA
size: few
V: TRBV2
J: TRBJ2-5
CDR3: CASSGQIPYF
DNA: TGTGCCAGCAGTGGACAAATACCTTACTTC

D: TRBD1
size: NA
V: TRBV19
J: TRBJ1-5
CDR3: CASSVKSTGGYSNQPQHF
DNA: TGTGCCAGTAGTGTCAAATCGACAGGGGGGTATAGCAATCAGCCCCAGCATTTT

D: TRBD1
size: NA
V: TRBV4-1
J: TRBJ2-7
CDR3: CASSQDPGQGEEQYF
DNA: TGCGCCAGCAGCCAAGACCCGGGACAGGGGGAAGAGCAGTACTTC

D: TRBD2
size: NA
V: TRBV7-9
J: TRBJ2-1
CDR3: CASSLGGLAGGINEQFF
DNA: TGTGCCAGCAGCTTAGGGGGACTAGCGGGAGGTATCAATGAGCAGTTCTTC

D: TRBD2
size: NA
V: TRBV15
J: TRBJ2-2
CDR3: CATSRDRGGGRTGELFF
DNA: TGTGCCACCAGCAGAGATCGGGGTGGCGGGAGGACCGGGGAGCTGTTTTTT

D: NA
size: NA
V: TRBV9
J: TRBJ2-2
CDR3: CASSVIGTGELFF
DNA: TGTGCCAGCAGCGTAATCGGGACCGGGGAGCTGTTTTTT

D: TRBD2
size: NA
V: TRBV5-1
J: TRBJ2-3
CDR3: CASSYEITGTSDTDTQYF
DNA: TGCGCCAGCAGCTACGAAATAACCGGGACTAGCGACACAGATACGCAGTATTTT

D: NA
size: NA
V: TRBV7-9
J: TRBJ2-5
CDR3: CASRGLNEETQYF
DNA: TGTGCCAGCAGGGGGCTGAACGAGGAGACCCAGTACTTC

D: NA
size: NA
V: TRBV12-2
J: TRBJ2-7
CDR3: CASREDEQYF
DNA: TGTGCAAGTCGAGAGGACGAGCAGTACTTC

D: NA
size: few
V: TRBV30
J: TRBJ1-1
CDR3: CAWRTGYTEAFF
DNA: TGTGCCTGGAGGACGGGGTACACTGAAGCTTTCTTT

D: TRBD1
size: NA
V: TRBV5-1
J: TRBJ2-2
CDR3: CASSLSRRQGSTGELFF
DNA: TGCGCCAGCAGCTTGAGTCGGCGACAGGGGAGCACCGGGGAGCTGTTTTTT

D: TRBD1
size: NA
V: TRBV5-4
J: TRBJ1-5
CDR3: CASSRTGSNQPQHF
DNA: TGTGCCAGCAGCCGGACAGGGAGCAATCAGCCCCAGCATTTT

D: NA
size: NA
V: TRBV11-2
J: TRBJ2-2
CDR3: CASSPWGPTGELFF
DNA: TGTGCCAGCAGCCCCTGGGGGCCAACCGGGGAGCTGTTTTTT

D: TRBD2
size: NA
V: TRBV10-3
J: TRBJ2-7
CDR3: CAISARGSSPNEQYF
DNA: TGTGCCATCAGTGCACGCGGGAGTTCCCCTAACGAGCAGTACTTC

D: NA
size: NA
V: TRBV19
J: TRBJ2-1
CDR3: CASGTLAHKNEQFF
DNA: TGTGCCAGCGGGACACTCGCGCACAAAAATGAGCAGTTCTTC

D: NA
size: NA
V: TRBV29-1
J: TRBJ2-7
CDR3: CSVESDRNYEQYF
DNA: TGCAGCGTTGAATCTGACAGGAACTACGAGCAGTACTTC

D: NA
size: few
V: TRBV27
J: TRBJ2-2
CDR3: CASQGGRSTGELFF
DNA: TGTGCCAGCCAAGGGGGACGGAGCACCGGGGAGCTGTTTTTT

D: TRBD2
size: NA
V: TRBV7-8
J: TRBJ2-3
CDR3: CASSVTSGGITDTQYF
DNA: TGTGCCAGCAGCGTTACTAGCGGGGGGATCACAGATACGCAGTATTTT

D: TRBD2
size: once
V: TRBV9
J: TRBJ2-3
CDR3: CASSVAPTGTSGIPDTQYF
DNA: TGTGCCAGCAGCGTAGCCCCGACTGGGACTAGCGGGATCCCAGATACGCAGTATTTT

D: TRBD1
size: NA
V: TRBV9
J: TRBJ2-2
CDR3: CASSVATGDTGELFF
DNA: TGTGCCAGCAGCGTAGCGACAGGGGACACCGGGGAGCTGTTTTTT